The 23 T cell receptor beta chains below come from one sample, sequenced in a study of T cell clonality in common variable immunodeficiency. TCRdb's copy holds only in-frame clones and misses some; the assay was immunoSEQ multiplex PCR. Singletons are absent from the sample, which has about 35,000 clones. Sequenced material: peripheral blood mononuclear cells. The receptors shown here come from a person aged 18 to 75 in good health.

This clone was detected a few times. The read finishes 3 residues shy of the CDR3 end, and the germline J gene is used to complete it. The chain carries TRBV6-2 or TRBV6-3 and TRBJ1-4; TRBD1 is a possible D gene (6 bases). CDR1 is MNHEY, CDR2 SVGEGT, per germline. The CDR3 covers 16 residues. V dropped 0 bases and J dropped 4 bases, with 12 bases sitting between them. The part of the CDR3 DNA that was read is TGTGCCAGCAGTTACTCGGGACAATCTTTTAATGAAAAA. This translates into CASSYSGQSFNEK. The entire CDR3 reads CASSYSGQSFNEKLFF.

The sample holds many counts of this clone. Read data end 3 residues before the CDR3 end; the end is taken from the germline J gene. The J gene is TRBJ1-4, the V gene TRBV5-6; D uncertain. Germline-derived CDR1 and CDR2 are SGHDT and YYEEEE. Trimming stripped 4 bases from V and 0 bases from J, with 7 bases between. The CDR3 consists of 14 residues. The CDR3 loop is CASSHGATNEKLFF. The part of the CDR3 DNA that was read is TGTGCCAGCAGCCACGGGGCAACTAATGAAAAA.

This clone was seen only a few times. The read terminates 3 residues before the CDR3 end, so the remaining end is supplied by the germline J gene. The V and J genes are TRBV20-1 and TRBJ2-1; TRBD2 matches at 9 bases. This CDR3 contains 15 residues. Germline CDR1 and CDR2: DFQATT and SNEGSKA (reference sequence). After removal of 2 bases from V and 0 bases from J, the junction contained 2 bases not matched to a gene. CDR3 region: CSARLAGSSYNEQFF. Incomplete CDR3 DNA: TGCAGTGCTAGACTAGCGGGGAGCTCCTACAATGAG.

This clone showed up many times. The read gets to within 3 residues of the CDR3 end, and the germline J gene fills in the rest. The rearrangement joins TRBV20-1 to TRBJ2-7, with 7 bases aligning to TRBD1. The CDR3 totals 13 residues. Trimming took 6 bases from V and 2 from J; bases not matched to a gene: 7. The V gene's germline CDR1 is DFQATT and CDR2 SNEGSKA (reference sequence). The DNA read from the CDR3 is TGCAGTGCCAGAACAGGGGCTACCTACGAG. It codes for CSARTGATYE. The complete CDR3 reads CSARTGATYEQYF.

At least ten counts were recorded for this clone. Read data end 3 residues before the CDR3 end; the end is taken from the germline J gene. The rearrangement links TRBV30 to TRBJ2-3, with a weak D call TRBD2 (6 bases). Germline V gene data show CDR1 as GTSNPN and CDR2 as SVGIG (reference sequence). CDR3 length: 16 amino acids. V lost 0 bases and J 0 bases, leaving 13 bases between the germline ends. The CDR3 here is CAWSVRVSGSTDTQYF. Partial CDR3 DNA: TGTGCCTGGAGTGTACGTGTTAGCGGTAGCACAGATACG.

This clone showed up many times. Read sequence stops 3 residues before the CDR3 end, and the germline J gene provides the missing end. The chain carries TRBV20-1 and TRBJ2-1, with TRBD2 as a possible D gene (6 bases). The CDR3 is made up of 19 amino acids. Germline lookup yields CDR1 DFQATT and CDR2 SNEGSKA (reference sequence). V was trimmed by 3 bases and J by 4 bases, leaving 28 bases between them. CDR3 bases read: TGCAGTGCTAGGTCCGCACGGGGGAAAGGGTACAAAGGGTACAATGAG. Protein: CSARSARGKGYKGYNE. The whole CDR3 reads CSARSARGKGYKGYNEQFF.

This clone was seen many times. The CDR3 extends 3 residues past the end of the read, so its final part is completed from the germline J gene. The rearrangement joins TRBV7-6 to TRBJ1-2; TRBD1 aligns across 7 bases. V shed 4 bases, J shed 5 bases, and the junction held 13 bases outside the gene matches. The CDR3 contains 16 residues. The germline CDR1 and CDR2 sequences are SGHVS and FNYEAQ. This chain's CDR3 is CASSSSSGTDDYGYTF. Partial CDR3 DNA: TGTGCCAGCAGCTCATCCTCGGGGACAGATGATTATGGC.

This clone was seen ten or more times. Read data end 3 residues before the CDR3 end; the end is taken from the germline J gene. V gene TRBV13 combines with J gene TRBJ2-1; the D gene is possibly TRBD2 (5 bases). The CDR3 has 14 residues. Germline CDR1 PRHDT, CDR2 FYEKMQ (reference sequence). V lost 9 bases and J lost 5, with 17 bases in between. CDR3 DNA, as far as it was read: TGTGCCAGTAGCCTCCCCGCTAGCAACAATGAG. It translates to CASSLPASNNE. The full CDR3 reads CASSLPASNNEQFF.

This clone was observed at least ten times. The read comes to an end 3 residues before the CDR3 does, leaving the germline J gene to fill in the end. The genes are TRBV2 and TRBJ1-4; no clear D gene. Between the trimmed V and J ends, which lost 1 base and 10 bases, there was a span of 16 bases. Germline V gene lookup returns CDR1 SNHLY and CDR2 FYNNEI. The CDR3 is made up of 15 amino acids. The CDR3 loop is CASSEEGRPSGKLFF. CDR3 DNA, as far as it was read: TGTGCCAGCAGTGAAGAGGGCCGGCCCTCTGGAAAA.

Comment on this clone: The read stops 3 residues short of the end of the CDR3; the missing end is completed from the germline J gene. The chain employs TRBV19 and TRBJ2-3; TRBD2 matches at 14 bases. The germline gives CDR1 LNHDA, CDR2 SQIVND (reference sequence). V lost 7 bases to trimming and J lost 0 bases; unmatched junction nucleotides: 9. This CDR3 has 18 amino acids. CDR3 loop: CASTGLAGGRSSTDTQYF. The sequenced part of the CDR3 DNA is TGTGCCAGTACCGGACTAGCGGGGGGACGTTCTAGCACAGATACG.

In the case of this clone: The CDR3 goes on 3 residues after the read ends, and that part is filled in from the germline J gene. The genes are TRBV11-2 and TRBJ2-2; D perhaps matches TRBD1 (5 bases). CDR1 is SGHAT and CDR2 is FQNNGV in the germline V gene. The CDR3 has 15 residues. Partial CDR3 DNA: TGTGCCAGCACCCCGTCCTTGCAGGGAAGCGAAAAG. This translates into CASTPSLQGSEK. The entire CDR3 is CASTPSLQGSEKLFF.

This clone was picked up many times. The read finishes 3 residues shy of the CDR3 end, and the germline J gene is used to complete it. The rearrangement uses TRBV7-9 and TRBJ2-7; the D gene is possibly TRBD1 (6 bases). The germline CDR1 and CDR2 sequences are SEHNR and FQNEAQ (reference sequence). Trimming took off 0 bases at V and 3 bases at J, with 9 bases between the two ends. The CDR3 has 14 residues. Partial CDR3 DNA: TGTGCCAGCAGCTTAGCAGGACAGTACTACGAG. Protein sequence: CASSLAGQYYE. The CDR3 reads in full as CASSLAGQYYEQYF.

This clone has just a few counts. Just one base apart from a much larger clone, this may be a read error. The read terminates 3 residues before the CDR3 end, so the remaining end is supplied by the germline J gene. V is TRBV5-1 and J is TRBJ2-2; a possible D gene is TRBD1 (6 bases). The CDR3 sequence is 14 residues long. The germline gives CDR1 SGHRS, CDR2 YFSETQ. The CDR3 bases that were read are TGCGCCAGCAGCTTGGGCAGGGGTAATGAAAAG. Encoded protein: CASSLGRGNEK. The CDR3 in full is CASSLGRGNEKLFF.

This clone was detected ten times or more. This chain's CDR3 is CSARREIHEQYF. CDR3 DNA, as far as it was read: TGCAGTGCTAGGCGGGAGATTCACGAG. V and J are TRBV20-1 and TRBJ2-7; TRBD2 agrees at 7 bases. Read sequence stops 3 residues before the CDR3 end, and the germline J gene provides the missing end. Losses at the gene ends were 3 bases for V and 5 bases for J; bases not matched to a gene: 4. Germline V gene data show CDR1 as DFQATT and CDR2 as SNEGSKA (reference sequence). The length of the CDR3 is 12 residues.

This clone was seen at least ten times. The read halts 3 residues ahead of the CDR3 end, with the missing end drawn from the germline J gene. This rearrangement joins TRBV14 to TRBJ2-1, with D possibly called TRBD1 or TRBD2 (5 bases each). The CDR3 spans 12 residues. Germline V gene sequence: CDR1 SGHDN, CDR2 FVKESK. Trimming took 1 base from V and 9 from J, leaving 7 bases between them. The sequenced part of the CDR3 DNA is TGTGCCAGCAGCCAAGGAGGGGTTGAG. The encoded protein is CASSQGGVE. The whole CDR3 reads CASSQGGVEQFF.

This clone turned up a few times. The sequenced CDR3 bases are TGCAGTGCTCGTCGGACAACTAAAGAGACC. Translated: CSARRTTKET. The CDR3 in full is CSARRTTKETQYF. The genes are TRBV20-1 and TRBJ2-5; perhaps TRBD1 as D (5 bases). The read comes to an end 3 residues before the CDR3 does, leaving the germline J gene to fill in the end. V was pared by 5 bases and J by 3 bases, with 13 bases between. Germline loops: CDR1 DFQATT, CDR2 SNEGSKA (reference sequence). The CDR3 spans 13 residues.

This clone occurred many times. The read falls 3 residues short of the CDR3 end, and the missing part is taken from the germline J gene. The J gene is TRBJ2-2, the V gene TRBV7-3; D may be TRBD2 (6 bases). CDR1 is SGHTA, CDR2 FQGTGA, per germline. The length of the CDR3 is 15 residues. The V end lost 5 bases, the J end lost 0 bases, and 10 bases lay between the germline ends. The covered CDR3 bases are TGTGCCAGCAGCGGCGGGGCCGCGAACACCGGGGAG. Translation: CASSGGAANTGE. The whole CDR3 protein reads CASSGGAANTGELFF.

The DNA read from the CDR3 is TGTGCCAGCAGCGCCCGGGGGGCGCGGCGCTCTGAA. Translated, it gives CASSARGARRSE. The whole CDR3 protein is CASSARGARRSEAFF. The chain has TRBV7-2 and TRBJ1-1; TRBD1 might be the D (6 bases). Read sequence stops 3 residues before the CDR3 end, and the germline J gene provides the missing end. The CDR3 extends over 15 amino acids. Germline V gene data show CDR1 as SGHTA and CDR2 as FQGNSA. With 5 bases removed from V and 6 bases from J, the gap between germline ends came to 19 bases.

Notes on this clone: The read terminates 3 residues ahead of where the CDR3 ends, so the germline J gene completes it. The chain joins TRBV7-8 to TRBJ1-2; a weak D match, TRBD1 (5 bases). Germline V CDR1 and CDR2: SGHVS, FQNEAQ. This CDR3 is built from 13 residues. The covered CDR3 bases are TGTGCCAGCAGCTTTCAGGGCGCCTACGAC. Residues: CASSFQGAYD. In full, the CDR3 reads CASSFQGAYDYTF.

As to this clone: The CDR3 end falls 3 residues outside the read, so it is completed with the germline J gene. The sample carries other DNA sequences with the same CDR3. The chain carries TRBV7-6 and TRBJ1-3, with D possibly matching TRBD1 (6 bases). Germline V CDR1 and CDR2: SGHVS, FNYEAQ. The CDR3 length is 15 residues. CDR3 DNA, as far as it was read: TGTGCCAGCAGTCCTTCCGGGACACCGGTAGGAGCA. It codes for CASSPSGTPVGA. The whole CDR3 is CASSPSGTPVGAIYF.

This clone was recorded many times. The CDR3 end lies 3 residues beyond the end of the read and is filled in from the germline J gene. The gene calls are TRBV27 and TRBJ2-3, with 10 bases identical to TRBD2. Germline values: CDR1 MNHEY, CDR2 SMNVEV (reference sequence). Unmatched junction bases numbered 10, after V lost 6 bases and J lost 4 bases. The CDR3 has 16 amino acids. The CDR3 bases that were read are TGTGCCAGCAGGAGACTAGCGGGTACGGCGGCAGATACG. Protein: CASRRLAGTAADT. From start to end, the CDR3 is CASRRLAGTAADTQYF.

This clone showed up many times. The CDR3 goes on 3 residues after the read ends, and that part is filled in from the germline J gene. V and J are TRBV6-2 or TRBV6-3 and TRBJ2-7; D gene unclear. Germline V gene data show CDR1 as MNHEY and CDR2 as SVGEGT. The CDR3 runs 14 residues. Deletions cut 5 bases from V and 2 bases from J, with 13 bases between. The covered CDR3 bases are TGTGCCAGCAGTCCATACGCTCTACCCTACGAG. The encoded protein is CASSPYALPYE. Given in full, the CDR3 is CASSPYALPYEQYF.

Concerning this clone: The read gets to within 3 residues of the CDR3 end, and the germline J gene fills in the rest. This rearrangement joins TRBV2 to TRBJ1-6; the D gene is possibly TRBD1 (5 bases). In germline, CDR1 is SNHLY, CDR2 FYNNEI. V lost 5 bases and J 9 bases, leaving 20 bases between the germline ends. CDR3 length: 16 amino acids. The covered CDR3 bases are TGTGCCAGCAGTTCCGGGACTGCCTCCCGGGGTTCACCC. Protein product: CASSSGTASRGSP. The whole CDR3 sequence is CASSSGTASRGSPLHF.